This T cell receptor (beta chain) is drawn from a study of cytomegalovirus exposure and HLA in healthy donors (dated by TCRdb to the late 2010s). Broadly, across the study: In an earlier analysis of under 600 of the donors, 250 to 300 Gb of sequence data and roughly 100 million unique TCR beta sequences from 150 million to 200 million T cells were reported. An early release covering some 640 HLA-typed donors comprised approximately 290 gigabases of sequencing data and some 79 million unique TCR sequences. Of the roughly 400 genotyped donors, roughly 76% were placed in the genetic ancestry cluster associated with self-reported Caucasian donors. The aim of the study was to test whether cataloging public T cell receptors could identify signatures of past pathogen exposure. The study profiled the T cell repertoires of 550 to 700 subjects by immunosequencing and related them to cytomegalovirus serostatus. A separate validation cohort of roughly 130 different subjects was used in addition to the 666-subject first cohort. The study combined high-throughput TCR immunosequencing, statistical association of individual TCRs with disease status, and machine learning to predict cytomegalovirus infection status. A later analysis re-analyzed previously published TCR beta repertoires from 650 to 800 donors and added high-resolution HLA genotyping to study TCR occurrence patterns. Rather than using new phenotypic data, the later analysis identified candidate immune exposures from TCR beta sequences and from how often those sequences occurred across donors. An earlier analysis of around 640 of the donors used high-throughput TCR beta sequencing to judge whether each TCR beta V gene segment behaved as functional or pseudogenic. Alongside the repertoire data, information on donor age, sex, ethnicity and CMV serostatus was compiled. A later genetic analysis took genome-wide SNP genotypes for about 55% of the 666 donors and used that subset as a discovery cohort. Every discovery cohort repertoire had been produced on one sequencing platform. Class I and class II HLA loci were covered by the typing at four-digit resolution. The number of donors typed differed by locus, with about 629-630 for A, B, C, DRB1 and DQB1, roughly 520 for DQA1, about 610 for DPA1, and 472 for DPB1. Four or five DR-DQ haplotypes were treated as single units for association and clustering because of strong linkage in the cohort. Among over 350 genotyped donors of the cohort, an average of roughly 240,000 unique TCR beta nucleotide sequences were sequenced per donor, roughly 18% of them non-productive.

Comment on this clone: It has no known antigen specificity. Base-call qualities are not available, and no considerably larger clone is one nucleotide away.

CDR1 and CDR2 were assigned from the germline V gene as LGHNA and YSLEER. The CDR3 starts with the cysteine, ends with the phenylalanine, and has 14 residues. The read is trimmed to its CDR3 DNA, 42 bases read in frame from base 1. V loses 2 bases, J loses 4 bases, and the germline ends lie 11 bases apart. The paper's findings and limits, for the study overall: Only TCR beta chains were sequenced in this cohort, and the absence of alpha or paired-chain data limited detectable features. In a later genetic analysis, a missense DCLRE1C variant was associated with V-gene and J-gene trimming of TCR beta chains, and the association was replicated in an independent cohort. In a later analysis, most CMV-associated TCR beta chains were found to appear HLA-restricted, with HLA associations seemingly driven largely by CMV exposure. Because HLA typing was unavailable for some donors at each locus, only the typed subset was used in association tests. In an earlier analysis of approximately 590 of the donors, most TCR beta V segments appeared in productive rearrangements about 90% or about 30% of the time, broadly matching IMGT annotations. Immune exposure information for the cohort was limited to CMV serostatus. In both the original and validation cohorts, the classifier was reported to diagnose cytomegalovirus status with high specificity and sensitivity. The study listed 150 to 200 TCR beta chains as associated with cytomegalovirus. A cluster of highly shared sequence variants was judged likely to represent a technical artifact of the sequencing pipeline. In vitro tests confirmed that three of the cytomegalovirus-associated TCR beta chains recognize cytomegalovirus antigens. While some public TCRs were present in many individuals, most TCR sequences turned up only very rarely across donors. Some IMGT-functional V segments, including TRBV6-2 and TRBV6-3, could not be distinguished by the 87-base-pair reads and were therefore excluded. A further reported finding was that TCR beta sequences accurately predicted the HLA-A and HLA-B alleles for most subjects in the first cohort. According to a later analysis, parvovirus B19, influenza, CMV and Epstein-Barr virus appeared linked to several top co-occurrence clusters. Sequencing depth was assumed to be roughly uniform across donors in the presence/absence analyses, though that assumption may not hold. Specific HLA alleles were associated with over 15,000 TCR beta sequences at a false discovery rate of 0.05 in a later analysis. Some 15 rarely observed V segments, including chromosome 9 orphons, were excluded from the earlier analysis of approximately 500 of the donors because counts were too low. In a later analysis, HLA-associated TCR beta chains were found to be more clonally expanded and to have lower generation probabilities than equally common non-associated chains. In a later analysis, TCR association rates were found to vary across HLA loci, with the most associated TCRs seen for DRB1 alleles and the fewest for HLA-C alleles. Linkage disequilibrium might explain the correlated functional status among segregating V segments, but an unknown experimental factor could not be excluded. It was suggested by the authors that the approach could potentially be generalized to other disease states and immunological phenotypes. In a later genetic analysis, fewer N-insertions in productive TCRs were reported among donors in an Asian-associated ancestry cluster than the roughly 700-donor mean. Strong co-occurrence of HLA alleles, especially DR and DQ, made assigning TCR associations to individual alleles difficult.

The cohort comprised more than 550 healthy bone marrow donors. At the time of sampling, all cohort members were nominally healthy, though unrecorded immune exposures were likely present. The donor tested CMV seronegative, placing the donor among the approximately 400 seronegative members of the cohort. A peripheral blood sample was collected from each donor, and TCR beta sequencing was performed on peripheral blood mononuclear cells. The Qiagen DNeasy Blood Extraction Kit was used to extract genomic DNA from the blood cell samples. Receptors were amplified or captured by the immunoSEQ multiplex PCR assay. A mixture of 60 forward primers for TCR Vbeta segments and 13 reverse primers for TCR Jbeta segments was used in the multiplex PCR. Amplification of the CDR3 region of rearranged TCR beta genes was performed with a multiplex PCR assay on genomic DNA. On the Illumina HiSeq System, the amplified TCR beta libraries were sequenced as 87-base-pair reads. On the study's bioinformatics: In a later analysis, some 80 million unique TCR beta chains were counted across the approximately 640 repertoires, and roughly 11 million of these chains were shared by at least two donors. To remove PCR and sequencing errors, raw reads were error-corrected and collapsed into unique sequences using a nearest-neighbor algorithm that merged closely related sequences. To assign V, D and J gene segments, CDR3 sequences were aligned to IMGT reference sequences. Each retained sequence needed at least a six-nucleotide match to both a V gene segment and a J gene segment. A rearrangement was called productive if the CDR3 had no stop codons and remained in frame with V and J, and every other rearrangement was called non-productive. Following IMGT convention, CDR3 was defined as the stretch from the second conserved V-encoded cysteine up to the conserved J-encoded phenylalanine. Sequences without an unambiguous match to a single V gene segment were excluded from the earlier analysis of 450 to 750 of the donors. An earlier analysis of a few hundred of the donors called V segments functional above 56.7% productive rearrangements and segregating when the between-donor standard deviation exceeded 5%. A statistical classification framework was built to diagnose cytomegalovirus status from the catalog of TCR beta chain sequences. A later analysis assigned V and J genes by comparing TCR nucleotide sequences with IMGT/GENE-DB human TR gene sequences. The TCRdist pipeline was used in a later analysis to assign CDR3 sequences and most-parsimonious VDJ recombination scenarios. In a later analysis, each TCR beta chain was defined by its CDR3 amino acid sequence together with its V-gene family, and reads lacking a unique V-gene family were excluded. In a later analysis, 500 to 650 highly shared, low-generation-probability nucleotide sequences were removed to address suspected cross-contamination and a sequencing artifact. In a later analysis, a clonal expansion index for each public chain was calculated from normalized within-repertoire ranks of inferred template counts. In a later analysis, generation probabilities were computed using a VDJ recombination model fitted to out-of-frame rearrangements, and the results were checked against IGoR. In a later analysis, hypergeometric tests were used to score TCR-TCR, TCR-HLA and TCR-CMV co-occurrence, with a repertoire-size bias correction applied to TCR pairs. In a later analysis, false discovery rates were estimated by permuting HLA or CMV assignments 20 times. A later analysis grouped co-occurring TCRs with DBSCAN, adding TCRdist sequence similarity when clustering within HLA-allele-positive subsets. Repertoires with fewer than 30,000 or more than 120,000 public chains were left out of co-occurrence clustering, as were a few repertoires with anomalous nucleotide sharing. The immuneACCESS repertoire file appears here via TCRdb, limited to in-frame rearrangements. These files lack a portion of the clones; in checked studies, under half of the deficit traces to unresolved V genes, and the cause of the others is not known. D and trimming were read from the DNA, whereas the V and J calls and clone size are those reported in that table. Here the sample has 150,000 to 200,000 clones; approximately 80% occur a single time. About 2.2% of the sample is taken by the ten largest.

Sequencing was done on a sample of PBMCs. The chain employs TRBV4-3 and TRBJ1-2; the D gene is perhaps TRBD1, from 6 matching bases. The clonotype was recovered from a woman under 40 in good health and CMV-seronegative. The base sequence is TGCGCCAGCAGCCAACAAACAGGGCCCTATGGCTACACCTTC. Translated, this is CASSQQTGPYGYTF.